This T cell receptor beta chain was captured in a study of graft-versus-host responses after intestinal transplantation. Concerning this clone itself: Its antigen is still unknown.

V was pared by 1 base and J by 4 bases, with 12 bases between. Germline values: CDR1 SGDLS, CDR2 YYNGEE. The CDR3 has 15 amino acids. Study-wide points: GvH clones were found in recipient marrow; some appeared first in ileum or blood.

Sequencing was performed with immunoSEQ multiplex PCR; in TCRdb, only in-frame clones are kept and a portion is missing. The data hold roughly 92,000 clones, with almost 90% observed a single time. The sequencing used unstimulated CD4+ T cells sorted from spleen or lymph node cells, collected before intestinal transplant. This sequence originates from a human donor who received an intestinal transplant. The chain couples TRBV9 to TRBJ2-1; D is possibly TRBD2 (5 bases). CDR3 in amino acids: CASSVNPLAYNEQFF. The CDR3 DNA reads TGTGCCAGCAGCGTAAACCCCCTAGCTTACAATGAGCAGTTCTTC.